At least ten counts were recorded for the clone carrying this TCR beta chain. Its cognate antigen is unknown. The sample comes from a study of response to subunit inactivated influenza vaccine. Overall study findings and caveats: Authors suggested few new T cells are recruited by each seasonal influenza vaccination.

TCRdb reanalysed the RT-PCR reads using MiXCR and keeps one entry per CDR3 protein. The table has about 180,000 distinct CDR3 sequences, approximately 8.7% seen once. Germline CDR1 and CDR2: LGHDT and YNNKEL (reference sequence). This CDR3 has 15 amino acids. V gave up 6 bases and J gave up 3 bases, with 14 bases separating them. The chain combines TRBV3-1 with TRBJ2-2; no firm D call. The sample in question was non-naive T cells sorted from PBMCs, obtained on the day of vaccination. The receptor was derived from a man aged 45-60 years who received an inactivated influenza vaccine. DNA of the CDR3: TGTGCCAGCAGTCAATCCTGGACCTACACCGGGGAGCTGTTTTTT. Protein: CASSQSWTYTGELFF.